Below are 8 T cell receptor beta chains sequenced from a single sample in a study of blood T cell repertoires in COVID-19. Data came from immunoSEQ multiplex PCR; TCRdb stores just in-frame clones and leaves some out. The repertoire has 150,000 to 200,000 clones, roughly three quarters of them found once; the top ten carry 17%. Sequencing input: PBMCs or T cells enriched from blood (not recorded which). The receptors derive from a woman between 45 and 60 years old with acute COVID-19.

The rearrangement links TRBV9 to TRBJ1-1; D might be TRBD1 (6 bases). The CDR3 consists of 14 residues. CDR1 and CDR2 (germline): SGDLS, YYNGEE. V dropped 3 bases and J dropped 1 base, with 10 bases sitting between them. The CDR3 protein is CASSAQGANTEAFF. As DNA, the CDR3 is TGTGCCAGCAGCGCACAGGGAGCGAACACTGAAGCTTTCTTT.

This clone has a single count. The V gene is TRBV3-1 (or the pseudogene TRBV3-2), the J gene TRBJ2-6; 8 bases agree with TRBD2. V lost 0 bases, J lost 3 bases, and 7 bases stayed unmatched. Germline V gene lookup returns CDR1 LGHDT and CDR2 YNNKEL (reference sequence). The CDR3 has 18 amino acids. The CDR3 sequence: CASSQDLGAGGGANVLTF. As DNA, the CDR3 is TGTGCCAGCAGCCAAGATCTTGGCGCGGGGGGTGGGGCCAACGTCCTGACTTTC.

The CDR3 DNA reads TGTGCCAGCAGCCAAGGGCCAGACAACACAGTCAACTATGGCTACACCTTC. Amino acids: CASSQGPDNTVNYGYTF. The rearrangement uses TRBV14 and TRBJ1-2; D call uncertain. Germline lookup yields CDR1 SGHDN and CDR2 FVKESK. V lost 1 base to trimming and J lost 2 bases, with 17 bases between them. The CDR3 totals 17 residues.

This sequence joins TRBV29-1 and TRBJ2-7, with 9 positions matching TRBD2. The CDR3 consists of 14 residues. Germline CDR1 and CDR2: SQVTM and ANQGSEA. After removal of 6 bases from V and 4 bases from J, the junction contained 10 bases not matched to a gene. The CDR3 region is CSVRLAGDSYEQYV. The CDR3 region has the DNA TGCAGCGTCCGGTTAGCGGGGGACTCTTACGAGCAGTACGTC.

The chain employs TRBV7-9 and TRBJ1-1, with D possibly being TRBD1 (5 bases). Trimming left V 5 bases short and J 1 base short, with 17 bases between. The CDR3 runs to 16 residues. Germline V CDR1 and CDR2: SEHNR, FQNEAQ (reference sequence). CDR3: CASSPRGVTGNTEAFF. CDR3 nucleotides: TGTGCCAGCAGCCCCCGGGGGGTTACAGGGAACACTGAAGCTTTCTTT.

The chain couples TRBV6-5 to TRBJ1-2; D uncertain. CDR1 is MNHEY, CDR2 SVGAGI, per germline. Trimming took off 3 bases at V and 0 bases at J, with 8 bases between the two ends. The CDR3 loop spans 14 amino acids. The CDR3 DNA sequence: TGTGCCAGCAGTTATTACAGATCTAACTATGGCTACACCTTC. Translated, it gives CASSYYRSNYGYTF.

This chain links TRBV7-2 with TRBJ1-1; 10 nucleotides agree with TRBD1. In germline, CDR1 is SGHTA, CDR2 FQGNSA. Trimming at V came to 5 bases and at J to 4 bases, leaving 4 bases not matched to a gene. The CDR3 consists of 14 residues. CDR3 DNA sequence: TGTGCCAGCAGCCCGTGGACAGGGGGCACTGAAGCTTTCTTT. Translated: CASSPWTGGTEAFF.

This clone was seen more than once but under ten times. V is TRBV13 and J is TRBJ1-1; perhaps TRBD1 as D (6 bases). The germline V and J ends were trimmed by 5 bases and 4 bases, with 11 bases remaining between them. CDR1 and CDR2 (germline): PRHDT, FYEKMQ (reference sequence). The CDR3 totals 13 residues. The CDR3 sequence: CASSVRGFTEAFF. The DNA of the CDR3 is TGTGCCAGCAGCGTCAGGGGTTTCACTGAAGCTTTCTTT.